A selection of T cell receptor beta chains follows, all from one sample in a study of CD8+ T cells in alopecia areata. Profiling relied on immunoSEQ multiplex PCR, and the TCRdb table lists in-frame clones only, not all of them. The sample has 75,000 to 100,000 clones, over 40% seen once. Sequencing was carried out using CD4+ T cells sorted from blood. Every receptor here comes from a human donor with alopecia areata. The CDR3 runs from the conserved cysteine through the conserved F or W. D genes are given only for firm matches. The size entry is marked missing in some rows and otherwise reads once, few, many or a size class.

V,size,J,D,CDR3,DNA
TRBV2,-,TRBJ1-1,TRBD1,CASSADRGGTEAFF,TGTGCCAGCAGCGCAGACAGGGGGGGCACTGAAGCTTTCTTT
TRBV28,-,TRBJ1-5,TRBD1,CASSFGTGDQPQHF,TGTGCCAGCAGTTTTGGGACAGGGGATCAGCCCCAGCATTTT
TRBV7-9,few,TRBJ1-6,-,CASSLLRDSPLHF,TGTGCCAGCAGCTTATTGCGGGATTCACCCCTCCACTTT
TRBV29-1,-,TRBJ2-3,TRBD2,CSIGRGPTRRPQYF,TGCAGCATTGGGAGGGGCCCTACCCGAAGGCCGCAGTATTTT
TRBV29-1,-,TRBJ2-7,TRBD1,CSVGTGGLNEQYF,TGCAGCGTTGGGACAGGAGGTTTGAACGAGCAGTACTTC
TRBV6-5,-,TRBJ1-6,TRBD1,CASGLQGRNSPLHF,TGTGCCAGCGGCTTACAGGGGCGTAATTCACCCCTCCACTTT
TRBV5-6,-,TRBJ2-3,-,CASSLGPRGQYF,TGTGCCAGCAGCTTGGGTCCGCGAGGCCAGTATTTT
TRBV15,-,TRBJ1-1,-,CATSRGNYRANTEAFF,TGTGCCACCAGCAGAGGTAATTACAGGGCGAACACTGAAGCTTTCTTT
TRBV29-1,-,TRBJ2-3,-,CSVEKGRDTQYF,TGCAGCGTTGAAAAGGGTAGAGATACGCAGTATTTT
TRBV21-1,-,TRBJ2-7,-,CASSRGGFYEQYF,TGTGCCAGCAGCCGTGGGGGATTTTACGAGCAGTACTTC
TRBV2,once,TRBJ2-5,TRBD1,CASSATGAETQYF,TGTGCCAGCAGTGCGACAGGGGCCGAGACCCAGTACTTC
TRBV28,many,TRBJ2-5,-,CASSFSGPQETQYF,TGTGCCAGCAGTTTCTCCGGACCTCAAGAGACCCAGTACTTC
TRBV2,-,TRBJ2-7,-,CASIPDSGASYEQYF,TGTGCCAGCATTCCGGACAGCGGGGCCTCCTACGAGCAGTACTTC
TRBV7-2,-,TRBJ2-7,-,CASSSRGGPYEQYF,TGTGCCAGCAGCTCCAGGGGGGGCCCCTACGAGCAGTACTTC
TRBV28,many,TRBJ1-1,-,CASSQTQRPEAFF,TGTGCCAGCAGCCAAACTCAACGACCTGAAGCTTTCTTT
TRBV2,few,TRBJ1-1,TRBD1,CASHATGGQVTEAFF,TGTGCCAGCCATGCGACAGGGGGACAAGTCACTGAAGCTTTCTTT
TRBV29-1,-,TRBJ2-3,-,CSVGRGGDTQYF,TGCAGCGTTGGCAGGGGTGGAGATACGCAGTATTTT
TRBV6-6,-,TRBJ2-1,-,CASSGYTYNEQFF,TGTGCCAGCAGTGGGTATACCTACAATGAGCAGTTCTTC
TRBV4-1,-,TRBJ1-2,-,CASSQDRLGDRPSNYGYTF,TGCGCCAGCAGCCAAGACCGCCTTGGAGACAGACCTTCTAACTATGGCTACACCTTC
TRBV11-1,-,TRBJ2-1,TRBD2,CASSLLQRGLGNEQFF,TGTGCCAGCAGCTTACTCCAGCGGGGGCTGGGTAATGAGCAGTTCTTC
TRBV9,-,TRBJ2-5,-,CASSASGPRGETQYF,TGTGCCAGCAGCGCCTCCGGCCCTCGAGGAGAGACCCAGTACTTC
TRBV30,-,TRBJ2-3,TRBD2,CAWSAGLEGTQYF,TGTGCCTGGAGTGCGGGACTAGAGGGCACGCAGTATTTT
TRBV11-2,-,TRBJ2-2,TRBD2,CASSPSSPSGSGELFF,TGTGCCAGCAGCCCTTCGTCTCCTAGCGGTTCCGGGGAGCTGTTTTTT
TRBV29-1,-,TRBJ2-4,-,CSVVQLAKNIQYF,TGCAGCGTTGTGCAGCTAGCCAAAAACATTCAGTACTTC
TRBV2,-,TRBJ2-3,TRBD1,CASSEATGADTQYF,TGTGCCAGCAGTGAAGCGACAGGGGCAGATACGCAGTATTTT
TRBV5-1,few,TRBJ1-5,-,CASSPLQGNQPQHF,TGCGCCAGCAGCCCCCTACAGGGCAATCAGCCCCAGCATTTT
TRBV28,-,TRBJ1-5,-,CASSLIHNQPQHF,TGTGCCAGCAGTTTAATTCACAATCAGCCCCAGCATTTT
TRBV29-1,few,TRBJ2-5,-,CSVEDGIIRQETQYF,TGCAGCGTTGAAGATGGCATTATACGCCAAGAGACCCAGTACTTC
TRBV14,-,TRBJ2-3,TRBD2,CASSQELPSGVLTSTDTQYF,TGTGCCAGCAGCCAAGAGCTCCCCAGCGGGGTGCTAACTAGCACAGATACGCAGTATTTT
TRBV5-4,-,TRBJ2-3,-,CASSGTQGGGTDTQYF,TGTGCCAGCAGCGGTACACAAGGGGGGGGCACAGATACGCAGTATTTT
TRBV5-1,-,TRBJ2-7,-,CASSASPTGKREQYF,TGCGCCAGCAGCGCCTCCCCGACAGGAAAGAGAGAGCAGTACTTC
TRBV29-1,few,TRBJ2-7,TRBD1,CSARTGRFYEQYF,TGCAGCGCCCGGACAGGTCGCTTCTACGAGCAGTACTTC
TRBV28,-,TRBJ2-1,TRBD2,CATAGENEQFF,TGTGCCACAGCGGGAGAGAATGAGCAGTTCTTC